This T cell receptor (beta chain) was sequenced for a study of T-cell reconstitution after alpha-beta-depleted transplantation in children. The germline CDR1 and CDR2 sequences are LNHNV and YYDKDF (reference sequence). V lost 7 bases, J lost 0 bases, and 15 bases lay in between. CDR3 size: 15 residues. A library of TCRbeta sequences, prepared with unique molecular identifiers, was generated. TCRdb redid the calling of the PCR reads with MiXCR, one entry per CDR3 protein. Of around 480,000 distinct CDR3 sequences listed, 30% to 35% are singletons. The source of this sequence is a human donor who donated a stem cell graft to a child with aplastic anemia. The chain recombines TRBV15 with TRBJ1-2; tentative D call: TRBD1 (6 bases). The input for sequencing was PBMCs from the stem cell graft donor, taken from the stem cell graft. CDR3 region: CATIIDRSSNYGYTF. CDR3 coding DNA: TGTGCCACCATCATTGACAGGAGTTCTAACTATGGCTACACCTTC.